The clone carrying this T cell receptor beta chain has more than one count but fewer than ten. Its specificity is not known. Semi-nested PCR with Nested Universal Primer A followed constant-region reverse priming of full-length variable regions. TCRdb reprocessed the 5' RACE reads via MiXCR and lists one record per CDR3 protein. The table records just under 65,000 distinct CDR3 sequences, roughly 23% of them present only once. Study outcomes and limitations: Larger-cohort validation covered only one TCR beta V-J rearrangement.

Memory CD4+ T cells were sorted as CD4+CD45RO+CD25- cells. CDR1 is MNHNS and CDR2 is SASEGT in the germline V gene. CDR3 length: 12 residues. Trimming cost V 3 bases and J 8 bases, with 10 bases left between them. The sequence came from a female donor with breast cancer. Sequenced sample: memory CD4+ T cells sorted from a lymph node. The subset was: memory CD4+ T cells, CD4+CD45RO+CD25-. The chain recombines TRBV6-1 with TRBJ1-2, with no clear D. CDR3 sequence (DNA): TGTGCCAGCAGTGACCACGGAGACGGCTACACCTTC. The encoded protein is CASSDHGDGYTF.